This TCR beta chain was found in a study of cytomegalovirus exposure and HLA in healthy donors. Study-wide results and caveats: Specific recognition of CMV antigens was confirmed in vitro for three chains (all CMV-associated).

Assay used: immunoSEQ multiplex PCR; TCRdb lists only in-frame clones, some missing. The sample shows around 250,000 clones, 90% of them seen only once. Remarks on this clone: Its target is unknown.

This CDR3 spans 15 amino acids. The junction had 9 bases not matched to a gene; V was cut back by 8 bases and J by 2 bases. Germline loops: CDR1 WSHSY, CDR2 SAAADI. The specimen sequenced was PBMCs. This TCR was recovered from a woman aged 25 to 39 in good health and CMV-seronegative. The chain carries TRBV10-2 and TRBJ2-3; TRBD2 matches 8 bases. Written as DNA, the CDR3 is TGCGCCAGCCTTCAGGGCGGGAGGAACACAGATACGCAGTATTTT. As protein: CASLQGGRNTDTQYF.